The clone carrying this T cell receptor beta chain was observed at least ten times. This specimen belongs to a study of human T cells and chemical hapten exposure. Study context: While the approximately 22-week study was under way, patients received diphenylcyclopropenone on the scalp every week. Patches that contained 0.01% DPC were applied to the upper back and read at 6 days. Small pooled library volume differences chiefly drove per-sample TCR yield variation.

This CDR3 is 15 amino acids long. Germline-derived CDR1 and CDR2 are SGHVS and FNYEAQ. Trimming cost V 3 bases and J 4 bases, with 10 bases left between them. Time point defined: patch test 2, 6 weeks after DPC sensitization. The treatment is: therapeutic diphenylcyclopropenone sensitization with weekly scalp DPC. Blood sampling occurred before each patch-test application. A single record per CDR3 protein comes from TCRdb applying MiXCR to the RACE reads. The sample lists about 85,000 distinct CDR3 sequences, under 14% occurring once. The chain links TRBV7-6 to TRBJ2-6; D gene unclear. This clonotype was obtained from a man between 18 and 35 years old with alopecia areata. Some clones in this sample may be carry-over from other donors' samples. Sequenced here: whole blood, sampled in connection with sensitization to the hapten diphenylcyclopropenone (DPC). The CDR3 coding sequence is TGTGCCAGCAGCTTGGAAGCCCGGGGGGCCAACGTCCTGACTTTC. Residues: CASSLEARGANVLTF.